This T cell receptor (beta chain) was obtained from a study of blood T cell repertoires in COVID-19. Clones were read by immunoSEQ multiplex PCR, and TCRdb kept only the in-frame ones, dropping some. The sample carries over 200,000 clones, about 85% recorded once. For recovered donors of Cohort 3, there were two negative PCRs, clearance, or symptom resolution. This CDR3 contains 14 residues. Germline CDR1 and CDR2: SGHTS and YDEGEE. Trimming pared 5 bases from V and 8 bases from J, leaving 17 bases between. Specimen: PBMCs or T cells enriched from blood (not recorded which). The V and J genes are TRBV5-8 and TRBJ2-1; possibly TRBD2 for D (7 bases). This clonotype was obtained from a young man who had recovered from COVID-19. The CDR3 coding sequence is TGTGCCAGCAGGGTTGGGGGGGCGCGAGATGAGCAGTTCTTC. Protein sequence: CASRVGGARDEQFF.